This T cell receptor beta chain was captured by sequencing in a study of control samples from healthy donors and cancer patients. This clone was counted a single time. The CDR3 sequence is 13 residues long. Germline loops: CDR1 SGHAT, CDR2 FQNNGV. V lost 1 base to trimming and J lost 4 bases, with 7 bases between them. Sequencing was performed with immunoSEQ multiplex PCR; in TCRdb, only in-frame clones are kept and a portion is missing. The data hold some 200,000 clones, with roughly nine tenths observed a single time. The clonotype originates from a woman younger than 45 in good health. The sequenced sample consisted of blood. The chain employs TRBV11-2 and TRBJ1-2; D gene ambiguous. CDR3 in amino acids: CASSLGRPYGYTF. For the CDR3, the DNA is TGTGCCAGCAGCTTAGGACGCCCCTATGGCTACACCTTC.